The rows below give T cell receptor beta chains drawn from one sample of a study of blood T cell repertoires in COVID-19. The table came from immunoSEQ multiplex PCR; TCRdb's copy has only in-frame clones and leaves some out. The table shows some 240,000 clones, with 88% occurring only once. Sequenced material: PBMCs or T cells enriched from blood (not recorded which). These receptors were taken from a woman aged 40 to 50 who had been exposed to COVID-19. Both conserved end residues are part of each CDR3. The D gene is left open where the match is weak. Clone size is stated in some rows and not others, as once, few, many or a class when expanded.

cdr3_nt: TGTGCCAGTAGCCCGACGGGTGGCCCGAACACCGGGGAGCTGTTTTTT
cdr3_aa: CASSPTGGPNTGELFF
clone_size: -
d_call: -
j_call: TRBJ2-2
v_call: TRBV19

cdr3_nt: TGTGCCAGCAGCTTAGTTTGGGCGGGGGCTGGGGAGACCCAGTACTTC
cdr3_aa: CASSLVWAGAGETQYF
clone_size: -
d_call: -
j_call: TRBJ2-5
v_call: TRBV7-2

cdr3_nt: TGTGCAAGTCGCTTGACTGCACGTCGGGGCACCGGGGAGCTGTTTTTT
cdr3_aa: CASRLTARRGTGELFF
clone_size: -
d_call: -
j_call: TRBJ2-2
v_call: TRBV12-2

cdr3_nt: TGTGCCACCAGTGATTACTTTGGGGCTAGCGGGGGCCGGGAGACCCAGTACTTC
cdr3_aa: CATSDYFGASGGRETQYF
clone_size: -
d_call: TRBD2
j_call: TRBJ2-5
v_call: TRBV24-1

cdr3_nt: TGTGCCAGCAGCGTAGGTTACCTTAGTGGAAACACCATATATTTT
cdr3_aa: CASSVGYLSGNTIYF
clone_size: -
d_call: -
j_call: TRBJ1-3
v_call: TRBV9

cdr3_nt: TGTGCCAGCTCACCAGGGGCAATATTAGGCCCTAACTATGGCTACACCTTC
cdr3_aa: CASSPGAILGPNYGYTF
clone_size: -
d_call: -
j_call: TRBJ1-2
v_call: TRBV18

cdr3_nt: TGCGCCAGCAGCCGAGACCTCAGGGGGTACCAGCCCCAGCATTTT
cdr3_aa: CASSRDLRGYQPQHF
clone_size: -
d_call: TRBD1
j_call: TRBJ1-5
v_call: TRBV4-3

cdr3_nt: TGTGCCAGTAGTATAGATCGCTTGGGCAGGAACACTGAAGCTTTCTTT
cdr3_aa: CASSIDRLGRNTEAFF
clone_size: -
d_call: -
j_call: TRBJ1-1
v_call: TRBV19

cdr3_nt: TGTGCCAGCTCAGCGGGACAGGCCTACGAGCAGTACTTC
cdr3_aa: CASSAGQAYEQYF
clone_size: -
d_call: TRBD1
j_call: TRBJ2-7
v_call: TRBV18

cdr3_nt: TGTGCCAGCTCGCCGGACAACTCTGGAAACACCATATATTTT
cdr3_aa: CASSPDNSGNTIYF
clone_size: -
d_call: -
j_call: TRBJ1-3
v_call: TRBV18

cdr3_nt: TGTGCCAGCAGCTTTTCTCAAGAGACCCAGTACTTC
cdr3_aa: CASSFSQETQYF
clone_size: -
d_call: -
j_call: TRBJ2-5
v_call: TRBV9

cdr3_nt: TGTGCCAGCGGCCTCGGGAGAGGCAGAGAAAAACTGTTTTTT
cdr3_aa: CASGLGRGREKLFF
clone_size: -
d_call: -
j_call: TRBJ1-4
v_call: TRBV28

cdr3_nt: TGTGCCACCGGAGGGGAGACCCAGTACTTC
cdr3_aa: CATGGETQYF
clone_size: once
d_call: -
j_call: TRBJ2-5
v_call: TRBV19

cdr3_nt: TGTGCCAGCAGACCGACCGGGACAGATAATTCACCCCTCCACTTT
cdr3_aa: CASRPTGTDNSPLHF
clone_size: -
d_call: TRBD1
j_call: TRBJ1-6
v_call: TRBV2

cdr3_nt: TGTGCCAGCAGCTTACTTGGTGGGGCAGGGGGTAATGAAAAACTGTTTTTT
cdr3_aa: CASSLLGGAGGNEKLFF
clone_size: -
d_call: TRBD1
j_call: TRBJ1-4
v_call: TRBV7-2

cdr3_nt: TGTGCCACCAGTGATGCGACCGGGGGAGGGGATACGCAGTATTTT
cdr3_aa: CATSDATGGGDTQYF
clone_size: -
d_call: TRBD2
j_call: TRBJ2-3
v_call: TRBV24-1

cdr3_nt: TGTGCCAGCAGGGAACAGACAACTAATGAAAAACTGTTTTTT
cdr3_aa: CASREQTTNEKLFF
clone_size: -
d_call: -
j_call: TRBJ1-4
v_call: TRBV5-1

cdr3_nt: TGTGCCAGCTCACCCCGGGGACTAGCGGGGACAGATACGCAGTATTTT
cdr3_aa: CASSPRGLAGTDTQYF
clone_size: once
d_call: TRBD2
j_call: TRBJ2-3
v_call: TRBV18

cdr3_nt: TGTGCCAGCAGTTTAGGTGGGACAGTCTCCTACGAGCAGTACTTC
cdr3_aa: CASSLGGTVSYEQYF
clone_size: -
d_call: TRBD1
j_call: TRBJ2-7
v_call: TRBV28

cdr3_nt: TGTGCCAGCTCACAGCCGGACAGGGGGCTTCGGGAAGCTTTCTTT
cdr3_aa: CASSQPDRGLREAFF
clone_size: once
d_call: TRBD1
j_call: TRBJ1-1
v_call: TRBV18

cdr3_nt: TGTGCCAGCAGCTTAAACACGCCATTCGGGAATTCACCCCTCCACTTT
cdr3_aa: CASSLNTPFGNSPLHF
clone_size: once
d_call: -
j_call: TRBJ1-6
v_call: TRBV5-6

cdr3_nt: TGTGCCAGCAGCCGATCCCAAGGGGACTATGGCTACACCTTC
cdr3_aa: CASSRSQGDYGYTF
clone_size: -
d_call: -
j_call: TRBJ1-2
v_call: TRBV14

cdr3_nt: TGTGCCAGCAGCCCCAGGGTGGGCCAGCCCCAGCATTTT
cdr3_aa: CASSPRVGQPQHF
clone_size: -
d_call: -
j_call: TRBJ1-5
v_call: TRBV7-9

cdr3_nt: TGTGCCAGCAGCTATCCCGGGGGAATAATTCTGAATTCTGGAAACACCATATATTTT
cdr3_aa: CASSYPGGIILNSGNTIYF
clone_size: -
d_call: -
j_call: TRBJ1-3
v_call: TRBV28

cdr3_nt: TGTGCCAGCTCACCACCTTCTGCCCGGGATACGCAGTATTTT
cdr3_aa: CASSPPSARDTQYF
clone_size: -
d_call: -
j_call: TRBJ2-3
v_call: TRBV18

cdr3_nt: TGCGCCAGCAGCCCGGACAGGGACTTTGGTTCACCCCTCCACTTT
cdr3_aa: CASSPDRDFGSPLHF
clone_size: -
d_call: TRBD1
j_call: TRBJ1-6
v_call: TRBV4-3

cdr3_nt: TGTGCCACCAGTGATTTGGGACAGATATTCTACGAACCAAATCAGCCCCAGCATTTT
cdr3_aa: CATSDLGQIFYEPNQPQHF
clone_size: -
d_call: -
j_call: TRBJ1-5
v_call: TRBV24-1

cdr3_nt: TGTGCCAGCAGTGAGTCGGACTACGTCTACGAGCAGTACTTC
cdr3_aa: CASSESDYVYEQYF
clone_size: once
d_call: -
j_call: TRBJ2-7
v_call: TRBV2

cdr3_nt: TGTGCCAGCAGCGGGGGGAGGGTGGAGGGCTACACCTTC
cdr3_aa: CASSGGRVEGYTF
clone_size: -
d_call: -
j_call: TRBJ1-2
v_call: TRBV12-3/TRBV12-4

cdr3_nt: TGTGCCAGTAGTAGTACTAGCGGGGGAAGGGTTTACAATGAGCAGTTCTTC
cdr3_aa: CASSSTSGGRVYNEQFF
clone_size: -
d_call: TRBD2
j_call: TRBJ2-1
v_call: TRBV19

cdr3_nt: TGTGCCAGCAGCCCAACTCGTAGGACAGGGCCCTCTGGGGCCAACGTCCTGACTTTC
cdr3_aa: CASSPTRRTGPSGANVLTF
clone_size: -
d_call: TRBD1
j_call: TRBJ2-6
v_call: TRBV14

cdr3_nt: TGTGCCAGCAGTCCGGACGGGGATGGCTACACCTTC
cdr3_aa: CASSPDGDGYTF
clone_size: -
d_call: -
j_call: TRBJ1-2
v_call: TRBV12-3/TRBV12-4

cdr3_nt: TGTGCCAGCTCACCACGAATTTACTCGCAGACAGACGTCTCTGGAAACACCATATATTTT
cdr3_aa: CASSPRIYSQTDVSGNTIYF
clone_size: -
d_call: -
j_call: TRBJ1-3
v_call: TRBV18

cdr3_nt: TGTGCCACATCAGCCCGGGGGGCCTTAGGATCACCCCTCCACTTT
cdr3_aa: CATSARGALGSPLHF
clone_size: -
d_call: -
j_call: TRBJ1-6
v_call: TRBV5-4

cdr3_nt: TGTGCCAGCAGCTCCCGGGGGGGGACGGAGACCCAGTACTTC
cdr3_aa: CASSSRGGTETQYF
clone_size: -
d_call: TRBD2
j_call: TRBJ2-5
v_call: TRBV11-3

cdr3_nt: TGTGCCAGCTCACCAGGTCGGGGAACAGATACGCAGTATTTT
cdr3_aa: CASSPGRGTDTQYF
clone_size: few
d_call: -
j_call: TRBJ2-3
v_call: TRBV18

cdr3_nt: TGTGCCAGCAGGCCCCCCTACGGGAGGGAAACAGATACGCAGTATTTT
cdr3_aa: CASRPPYGRETDTQYF
clone_size: -
d_call: TRBD2
j_call: TRBJ2-3
v_call: TRBV11-2

cdr3_nt: TGCGCCAGCAGCCCCCAGGACAGGGCGGGTGAAAAACTGTTTTTT
cdr3_aa: CASSPQDRAGEKLFF
clone_size: -
d_call: TRBD1
j_call: TRBJ1-4
v_call: TRBV5-1

cdr3_nt: TGTGCCAGCAGCTCATCCGGGACAGGGCCGAATACCGGGGAGCTGTTTTTT
cdr3_aa: CASSSSGTGPNTGELFF
clone_size: -
d_call: TRBD1
j_call: TRBJ2-2
v_call: TRBV9

cdr3_nt: TGTGCCAGCAGTTTAGGTCACTCCTATGGCTACACCTTC
cdr3_aa: CASSLGHSYGYTF
clone_size: -
d_call: -
j_call: TRBJ1-2
v_call: TRBV28

cdr3_nt: TGTGCCAGCTCACAATTCCCGGGACAGGGTGGCAATGAGCAGTTCTTC
cdr3_aa: CASSQFPGQGGNEQFF
clone_size: -
d_call: TRBD1
j_call: TRBJ2-1
v_call: TRBV18

cdr3_nt: TGTGCCAGCAGCTCCCCGGGACAGGGAAATGAGCAGTTCTTC
cdr3_aa: CASSSPGQGNEQFF
clone_size: -
d_call: TRBD1
j_call: TRBJ2-1
v_call: TRBV5-4

cdr3_nt: TGCGCCAGCAGATTCAGGGCGAACACTGAAGCTTTCTTT
cdr3_aa: CASRFRANTEAFF
clone_size: -
d_call: -
j_call: TRBJ1-1
v_call: TRBV5-1

cdr3_nt: TGTGCCAGCAGCTACGGACTAGCGGGAGTAGAGACCCAGTACTTC
cdr3_aa: CASSYGLAGVETQYF
clone_size: once
d_call: TRBD2
j_call: TRBJ2-5
v_call: TRBV7-3

cdr3_nt: TGTGCCAGCAGCCAAGGGACAGGCAATCAGCCCCAGCATTTT
cdr3_aa: CASSQGTGNQPQHF
clone_size: few
d_call: -
j_call: TRBJ1-5
v_call: TRBV3-1/TRBV3-2

cdr3_nt: TGTGCCAGCAGCAAACTAGCGGGAGGGGATACGCAGTATTTT
cdr3_aa: CASSKLAGGDTQYF
clone_size: -
d_call: TRBD2
j_call: TRBJ2-3
v_call: TRBV7-3

cdr3_nt: TGTGCAAGTCGCTTAGCCCCGCCGACGGGGGGCAGCTATGGCTACACCTTC
cdr3_aa: CASRLAPPTGGSYGYTF
clone_size: -
d_call: -
j_call: TRBJ1-2
v_call: TRBV12-2

cdr3_nt: TGTGCCAGCAAAGAAAGGTCGGGGGTGCGGCAGCCCCAGCATTTT
cdr3_aa: CASKERSGVRQPQHF
clone_size: few
d_call: -
j_call: TRBJ1-5
v_call: TRBV28

cdr3_nt: TGTGCCATTCGGGGGACAGGCGGCTCACCCCTCCACTTT
cdr3_aa: CAIRGTGGSPLHF
clone_size: -
d_call: TRBD1
j_call: TRBJ1-6
v_call: TRBV2

cdr3_nt: TGTGCCAGCAGCCAAGCCAGGAACACCATATATTTT
cdr3_aa: CASSQARNTIYF
clone_size: -
d_call: -
j_call: TRBJ1-3
v_call: TRBV7-8

cdr3_nt: TGTGCCAGCAGCCAAGTTACAGGAAGTAATTCACCCCTCCACTTT
cdr3_aa: CASSQVTGSNSPLHF
clone_size: -
d_call: -
j_call: TRBJ1-6
v_call: TRBV14

cdr3_nt: TGTGCCAGTACCAGACTAGCATCTCTCACCGGGGAGCTGTTTTTT
cdr3_aa: CASTRLASLTGELFF
clone_size: -
d_call: TRBD2
j_call: TRBJ2-2
v_call: TRBV19

cdr3_nt: TGTGCCAGCAGTTTCCAGGGGATGTATAATGGCTACACCTTC
cdr3_aa: CASSFQGMYNGYTF
clone_size: -
d_call: -
j_call: TRBJ1-2
v_call: TRBV27

cdr3_nt: TGTGCCAGCAGTTATGACAGGTCCTATGGCTACACCTTC
cdr3_aa: CASSYDRSYGYTF
clone_size: -
d_call: -
j_call: TRBJ1-2
v_call: TRBV12-3/TRBV12-4

cdr3_nt: TGTGCCAGCAGCAGCAGGGGTAGAGGTTCACCCCTCCACTTT
cdr3_aa: CASSSRGRGSPLHF
clone_size: -
d_call: -
j_call: TRBJ1-6
v_call: TRBV5-8

cdr3_nt: TGTGCCAGCAGTTCCTCCCCCGTCAGCCAAGAGACCCAGTACTTC
cdr3_aa: CASSSSPVSQETQYF
clone_size: -
d_call: -
j_call: TRBJ2-5
v_call: TRBV27

cdr3_nt: TGTGCCATCTTGAGTGACAGAGGCATGAACACTGAAGCTTTCTTT
cdr3_aa: CAILSDRGMNTEAFF
clone_size: -
d_call: -
j_call: TRBJ1-1
v_call: TRBV10-3

cdr3_nt: TGTGCCAGCAGTACTTACAGGGGGCGCGGAGATAATGAAAAACTGTTTTTT
cdr3_aa: CASSTYRGRGDNEKLFF
clone_size: -
d_call: TRBD1
j_call: TRBJ1-4
v_call: TRBV28

cdr3_nt: TGTGCCTGGAGCAATCTAGCGGAAGAGACCCAGTACTTC
cdr3_aa: CAWSNLAEETQYF
clone_size: -
d_call: TRBD2
j_call: TRBJ2-5
v_call: TRBV30

cdr3_nt: TGTGCCAGTAGTATAGGTTGGAGTAATGAAAAACTGTTTTTT
cdr3_aa: CASSIGWSNEKLFF
clone_size: -
d_call: -
j_call: TRBJ1-4
v_call: TRBV19